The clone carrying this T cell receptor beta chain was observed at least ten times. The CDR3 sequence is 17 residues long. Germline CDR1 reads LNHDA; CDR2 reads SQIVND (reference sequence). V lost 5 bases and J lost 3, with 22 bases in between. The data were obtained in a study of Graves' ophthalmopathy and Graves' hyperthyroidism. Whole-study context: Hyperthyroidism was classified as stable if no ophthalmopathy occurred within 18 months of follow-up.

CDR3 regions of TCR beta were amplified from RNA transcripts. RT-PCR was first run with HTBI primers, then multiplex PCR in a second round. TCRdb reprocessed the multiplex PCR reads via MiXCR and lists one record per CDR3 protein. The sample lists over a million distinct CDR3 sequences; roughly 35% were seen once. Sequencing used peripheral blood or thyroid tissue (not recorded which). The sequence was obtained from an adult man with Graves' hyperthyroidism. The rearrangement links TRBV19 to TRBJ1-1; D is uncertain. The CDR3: CASSPKMRFEIDTEAFF. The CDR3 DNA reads TGTGCCAGTAGTCCTAAAATGAGATTTGAGATCGACACTGAAGCTTTCTTT.